The table lists the clone carrying this T cell receptor beta chain with many counts. Its antigen is not known. Template-switch 5'RACE cDNA synthesis added a 10-nucleotide unique molecular identifier. Each CDR3 protein gets one entry after TCRdb re-called the 5' RACE reads with MiXCR. The sample holds approximately 89,000 distinct CDR3 sequences; 4.3% are singletons and the top ten take around 6%. This sample was included in a study of neurological immune-mediated disorders. V shed 2 bases and J shed 1 base, with 17 bases lying between them. The CDR3 covers 17 residues. Germline V gene lookup returns CDR1 MNHEY and CDR2 SVGAGI. Time point in this sample: longitudinal time-point 3. PBMCs stored at -80 C, 2 million in total, were the source of the unsorted libraries. Whole-study findings and limits: Because no CDR3 amino acid sequences were shared across subjects by expanded clones, private repertoires were suggested in all groups. Expansion of TCR clones was greatest in HTLV-1-associated myelopathy and smallest in multiple sclerosis, where it fell below that of healthy controls.

J is TRBJ1-1 and V is TRBV6-5; D unclear. The sequencing sample was made of PBMCs. The TCR comes from a woman between 55 and 75 years old with multiple sclerosis. The DNA of the CDR3 is TGTGCCAGCAGTTACCAGGAACCCGGACTGCGGAACACTGAAGCTTTCTTT. This translates into CASSYQEPGLRNTEAFF.